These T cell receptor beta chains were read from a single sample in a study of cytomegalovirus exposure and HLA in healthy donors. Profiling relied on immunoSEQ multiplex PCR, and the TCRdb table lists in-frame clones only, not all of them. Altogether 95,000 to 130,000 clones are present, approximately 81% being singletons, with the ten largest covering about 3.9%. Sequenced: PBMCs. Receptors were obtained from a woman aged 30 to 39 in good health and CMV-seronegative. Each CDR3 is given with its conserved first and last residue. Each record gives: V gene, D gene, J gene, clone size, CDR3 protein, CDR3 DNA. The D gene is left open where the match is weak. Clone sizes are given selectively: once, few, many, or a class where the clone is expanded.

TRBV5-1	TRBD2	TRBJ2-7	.	CASSITSGSYEQYF	TGCGCCAGCAGCATAACTAGCGGGAGCTACGAGCAGTACTTC
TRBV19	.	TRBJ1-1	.	CASAPHGGNTEAFF	TGTGCCAGTGCGCCTCATGGCGGGAACACTGAAGCTTTCTTT
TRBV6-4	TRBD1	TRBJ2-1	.	CATSDRAGEQFF	TGTGCCACCTCGGACAGGGCGGGTGAGCAGTTCTTC
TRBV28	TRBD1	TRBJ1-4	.	CASSSDRRRVANEKLFF	TGTGCCAGCAGTTCGGACAGGCGGAGGGTAGCTAATGAAAAACTGTTTTTT
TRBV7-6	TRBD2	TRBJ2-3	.	CASSSGTRTDTQYF	TGTGCCAGCAGCTCCGGGACTAGGACAGATACGCAGTATTTT
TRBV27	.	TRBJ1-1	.	CASSRGPTLKPNTEAFF	TGTGCCAGCAGTCGAGGGCCCACCTTAAAGCCTAACACTGAAGCTTTCTTT
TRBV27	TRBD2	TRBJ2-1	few	CASSRTSGSRRNEQFF	TGTGCCAGCTCTAGGACTAGCGGGAGTAGAAGGAATGAGCAGTTCTTC
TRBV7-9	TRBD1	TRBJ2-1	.	CASSLPTGARSEQFF	TGTGCCAGCAGCTTGCCGACAGGGGCACGCTCCGAGCAGTTCTTC
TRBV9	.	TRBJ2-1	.	CASSVARDNEQFF	TGTGCCAGCAGCGTAGCGAGGGACAATGAGCAGTTCTTC
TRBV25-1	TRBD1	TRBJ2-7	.	CASSPPGQGPSSYEQYF	TGTGCCAGCAGTCCGCCGGGACAGGGACCGAGCTCCTACGAGCAGTACTTC
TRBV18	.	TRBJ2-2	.	CASSPFGQMNTGELFF	TGTGCCAGCTCACCGTTCGGACAGATGAACACCGGGGAGCTGTTTTTT
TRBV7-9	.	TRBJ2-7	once	CASSAQTRGARSYEQYF	TGTGCCAGCAGCGCCCAGACCAGGGGCGCCAGGTCCTACGAGCAGTACTTC
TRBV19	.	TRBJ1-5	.	CASSIVLTVQPQHF	TGTGCCAGTAGTATAGTTTTAACAGTACAGCCCCAGCATTTT
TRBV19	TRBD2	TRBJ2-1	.	CASSILGLAVDSYNEQFF	TGTGCCAGTAGTATCCTAGGACTAGCGGTAGACTCCTACAATGAGCAGTTCTTC